This entry lists 32 T cell receptor beta chains sequenced from one sample in a study of CD8+ T cells in alopecia areata. Treatment described: oral pan-JAK inhibitor, 5-10 mg twice daily. The sequencing template was cDNA reverse transcribed from extracted RNA. Clones were read by immunoSEQ multiplex PCR, and TCRdb kept only the in-frame ones, dropping some. The table records about 190,000 clones, roughly 60% of them present only once. The specimen comprised CD4+ T cells sorted from blood, sampled at week 24, from a patient treated with tofacitinib. All receptors derive from a human donor with alopecia areata.

The chain has TRBV29-1 and TRBJ1-1; D perhaps matches TRBD1 (5 bases). There are 14 residues in the CDR3. Trimming took off 5 bases at V and 1 base at J, with 14 bases between the two ends. The germline V gene encodes CDR1 SQVTM and CDR2 ANQGSEA. The CDR3 DNA sequence: TGCAGCGTTCTCGACAGAGCTAGGAACACTGAAGCTTTCTTT. Translation gives CSVLDRARNTEAFF.

The chain recombines TRBV9 with TRBJ1-6, with 7 positions matching TRBD1. The CDR3 spans 14 residues. V lost 5 bases and J lost 7; bases outside the gene matches: 6. Germline values: CDR1 SGDLS, CDR2 YYNGEE. CDR3: CASSADRVNSPLHF. CDR3 bases: TGTGCCAGCAGTGCTGACAGGGTAAATTCACCCCTCCACTTT.

This chain links TRBV15 with TRBJ1-1; the D is unclear. The CDR3 runs 11 residues. Germline CDR1 LNHNV, CDR2 YYDKDF (reference sequence). V lost 5 bases and J 6 bases, leaving 7 bases between the germline ends. This CDR3 reads CATSRKSEAFF. DNA of the CDR3: TGTGCCACCAGCCGTAAGTCTGAAGCTTTCTTT.

The chain links TRBV11-2 to TRBJ2-1; D may be TRBD1 (5 bases). CDR3 length: 12 residues. Trimming shortened V by 5 bases and J by 8 bases, and 10 bases separated the two germline ends. Germline loops: CDR1 SGHAT, CDR2 FQNNGV. The CDR3 spells CASSLTADEQFF. The CDR3 nucleotides read TGTGCCAGCAGCCTGACAGCTGATGAGCAGTTCTTC.

This clone was picked up one time. The genes are TRBV5-1 and TRBJ2-7; TRBD2 is a possible D gene (6 bases). The CDR3 is made up of 13 amino acids. V shed 2 bases and J shed 6 bases, with 12 bases lying between them. Per the germline V gene, CDR1 is SGHRS and CDR2 is YFSETQ. The CDR3 is CASSFGLGGEQYF. The CDR3 DNA reads as TGCGCCAGCAGCTTTGGATTGGGGGGCGAGCAGTACTTC.

Here the CDR3 DNA reads TGTGCCAGCAGCGGAGACGATGCAGGCTACACCTTC. It is translated as CASSGDDAGYTF. The chain recombines TRBV6-6 with TRBJ1-2; D uncertain. Germline assignment: CDR1 MNHNY and CDR2 SVGAGI (reference sequence). Trimming cost V 6 bases and J 8 bases, with 13 bases left between them. The CDR3 runs 12 residues.

This chain uses TRBV6-5 with TRBJ1-1, with a weak D call TRBD1 (5 bases). Germline loops: CDR1 MNHEY, CDR2 SVGAGI. V dropped 8 bases and J dropped 5 bases, with 18 bases sitting between them. This CDR3 comprises 14 residues. The CDR3 reads CASGTSGGGTEAFF. CDR3 DNA sequence: TGTGCCAGCGGGACCTCCGGGGGAGGGACTGAAGCTTTCTTT.

This clone was detected ten times or more. The chain recombines TRBV5-1 with TRBJ2-2; D not resolved. CDR1 and CDR2 from the germline V gene are SGHRS and YFSETQ. The V gene lost 0 bases and the J gene lost 0 bases, with 6 bases spanning the gap. The CDR3 length is 15 residues. CDR3 DNA sequence: TGCGCCAGCAGCTTGGCTCAGCCGAACACCGGGGAGCTGTTTTTT. Translating gives CASSLAQPNTGELFF.

The J gene is TRBJ2-7, the V gene TRBV11-3, with D perhaps matching TRBD1 (6 bases). Germline-derived CDR1 and CDR2 are SGHNT and YENEEA. The CDR3 runs 14 residues. The V gene lost 5 bases and the J gene lost 3 bases, with 14 bases spanning the gap. Written as DNA, the CDR3 is TGTGCCAGCAGCCCCGCAGGGGCCGACTACGAGCAGTACTTC. Residues: CASSPAGADYEQYF.

The rearrangement joins TRBV18 to TRBJ1-4, with D hard to call. Germline V lookup: CDR1 KGHSH, CDR2 LQKENI. This CDR3 region has 14 residues. Trimming left V 3 bases short and J 8 bases short, with 13 bases between. This chain's CDR3 is CASSPTEPEEKLFF. The CDR3 nucleotides read TGTGCCAGCTCACCTACAGAGCCAGAGGAAAAACTGTTTTTT.

The CDR3 bases are TGCAGCGTTATACAGGGTCTTAATGGGGGAGCGTTTTTT. Amino acids: CSVIQGLNGGAFF. The V call is TRBV29-1, the J call TRBJ1-4; weak D call: TRBD1 (6 bases). Germline CDR1 reads SQVTM; CDR2 reads ANQGSEA. V was cut by 5 bases and J by 16 bases, with 23 bases left in between. This CDR3 region has 13 residues.

V is TRBV30 and J is TRBJ1-2, with 7 nucleotides matching TRBD1. J lost 8 bases, V lost 2 bases, and 14 bases had no gene match. The germline V gene has CDR1 GTSNPN and CDR2 SVGIG (reference sequence). The CDR3 sequence is 15 residues long. The CDR3 is CAWSPGTAHRGGYTF. CDR3 DNA sequence: TGTGCCTGGAGTCCTGGGACAGCCCATCGAGGGGGCTACACCTTC.

A single count supports this clone. This chain links TRBV6-6 with TRBJ1-5, with a tentative D call TRBD1 (6 bases). Germline values: CDR1 MNHNY, CDR2 SVGAGI (reference sequence). This CDR3 region has 16 residues. V lost 6 bases, J lost 6 bases, and 21 bases lay in between. The CDR3 nucleotides read TGTGCCAGCAGCCCTCAGATAGGGGGATCGAGTCAGCCCCAGCATTTT. Its translation is CASSPQIGGSSQPQHF.

The chain recombines TRBV29-1 with TRBJ1-2, with D maybe TRBD1 (5 bases). V shed 6 bases and J shed 6 bases, with 20 bases lying between them. The CDR3 sequence is 14 residues long. Germline assignment: CDR1 SQVTM and CDR2 ANQGSEA. CDR3 loop: CSVADLQGVHGYTF. The CDR3 DNA sequence: TGCAGCGTAGCTGACCTCCAGGGTGTTCATGGCTACACCTTC.

This clone turned up a few times. The CDR3 loop reads CASSRSPKWDEQYF. The DNA of the CDR3 is TGTGCCAGCAGCCGGTCGCCGAAGTGGGACGAGCAGTACTTC. The chain carries TRBV7-8 and TRBJ2-7; unclear D gene. With 5 bases removed from V and 5 bases from J, the gap between germline ends came to 16 bases. This CDR3 has 14 residues. Germline V gives CDR1 SGHVS, CDR2 FQNEAQ.

In this sample, this clone turned up a few times. The chain carries TRBV7-2 and TRBJ1-2, with TRBD1 matching over 7 bases. Germline CDR1 SGHTA, CDR2 FQGNSA. This CDR3 is 13 amino acids long. The J segment lost 5 bases and the V segment lost 3 bases, leaving 3 bases of the junction unmatched. The CDR3 loop is CASSFDRVYGYTF. CDR3 bases: TGTGCCAGCAGCTTCGACAGGGTGTATGGCTACACCTTC.

V gene TRBV4-1 combines with J gene TRBJ1-1; D remains unclear. The CDR3 has 14 amino acids. Germline V gene data show CDR1 as MGHRA and CDR2 as YSYEKL. Trimming stripped 1 base from V and 6 bases from J, with 12 bases between. CDR3 protein: CASSQVFTYSEAFF. CDR3 DNA: TGCGCCAGCAGCCAAGTGTTCACATACTCTGAAGCTTTCTTT.

The chain recombines TRBV19 with TRBJ2-1; the D is unclear. The V end was cut by 3 bases, the J end by 8 bases, with 11 bases between. The CDR3 spans 13 residues. In germline, CDR1 is LNHDA, CDR2 SQIVND (reference sequence). The chain's CDR3 is CASSILVGHEQFF. CDR3 coding DNA: TGTGCCAGTAGTATTTTAGTCGGCCATGAGCAGTTCTTC. Full variable domain (missing parts from reference TRBV19 and TRBJ2-1): DGGITQSPKYLFRKEGQNVTLSCEQNLNHDAMYWYRQDPGQGLRLIYYSQIVNDFQKGDIAEGYSVSREKKESFPLTVTSAQKNPTAFYLCASSILVGHEQFFGPGTRLTVL.

This clone has just a few counts. V usage is TRBV18 and J usage is TRBJ1-2, with a possible D match to TRBD1 (5 bases). Trimming removed 3 bases from V and 11 bases from J, with 25 bases in between. Germline assignment: CDR1 KGHSH and CDR2 LQKENI. This CDR3 comprises 16 residues. The chain's CDR3 is CASSPTGGTGTLSYTF. In DNA form, the CDR3 reads TGTGCCAGCTCACCGACCGGGGGAACCGGGACGTTATCTTACACCTTC.

The chain combines TRBV19 with TRBJ1-6; TRBD1 matches 8 bases. The CDR3 totals 14 residues. Germline loops: CDR1 LNHDA, CDR2 SQIVND (reference sequence). J was trimmed by 10 bases and V by 4 bases; bases with no gene match: 6. The CDR3 nucleotides are TGTGCCAGTAGTAGGAAGACAGGGGTATCACCCCTCCACTTT. Translation gives CASSRKTGVSPLHF.

The table lists this clone with a few counts. The chain joins TRBV2 to TRBJ2-2; 9 nucleotides agree with TRBD1. V shed 3 bases, J shed 4 bases, and the junction held 0 bases outside the gene matches. Germline V CDR1 and CDR2: SNHLY, FYNNEI. The CDR3 totals 14 residues. CDR3 sequence (DNA): TGTGCCAGCAGTGAGGACAGGGGCACCGGGGAGCTGTTTTTT. This codes for CASSEDRGTGELFF.

V gene TRBV5-4 combines with J gene TRBJ1-2; D call uncertain. Germline V gene sequence: CDR1 SGHNT, CDR2 YYREEE (reference sequence). V gave up 2 bases and J gave up 6 bases, with 11 bases separating them. There are 13 residues in the CDR3. In nucleotides, the CDR3 is TGTGCCAGCAGCTTACCACAGTTGGATGGCTACACCTTC. It is translated as CASSLPQLDGYTF.

The rearrangement uses TRBV9 and TRBJ2-3, with D perhaps TRBD1 or TRBD2 (6 bases each). V lost 3 bases to trimming and J lost 2 bases, with 16 bases between them. The CDR3 is 16 amino acids. The germline V gene encodes CDR1 SGDLS and CDR2 YYNGEE. This CDR3 is CASSDRPGALTDTQYF. DNA for the CDR3: TGTGCCAGCAGCGATCGACCGGGGGCCCTCACAGATACGCAGTATTTT.

The V call is TRBV21-1, the J call TRBJ1-1. TRBV21-1 is reported as a pseudogene. This CDR3 comprises 17 residues. The CDR3 loop is CASSKKVHQIMNTEAFF. For the CDR3, the DNA is TGTGCCAGCAGCAAAAAGGTCCATCAGATCATGAACACTGAAGCTTTCTTT.

This rearrangement joins TRBV4-2 to TRBJ2-2; a weak D match, TRBD2 (7 bases). CDR3 size: 16 residues. Deletions cut 4 bases from V and 5 bases from J, with 17 bases between. Per the germline V gene, CDR1 is LGHNA and CDR2 is YNFKEQ. This chain's CDR3 is CASSPATGGDTGELFF. Here the CDR3 DNA reads TGTGCCAGCAGCCCGGCGACGGGGGGCGATACCGGGGAGCTGTTTTTT.

This clone was found many times. Here the CDR3 DNA reads TGTGCCTGTCGGGGACAGGCGGTACATTCACCCCTCCACTTT. This encodes CACRGQAVHSPLHF. The chain joins TRBV7-2 to TRBJ1-6; TRBD1 matches at 8 bases. Germline V lookup: CDR1 SGHTA, CDR2 FQGNSA. CDR3 length equals 14 residues. The ends lost 11 bases at V and 8 bases at J; junction bases unmatched: 11. The whole variable domain, filled in from reference TRBV7-2 and TRBJ1-6, reads GAGVSQSPSNKVTEKGKDVELRCDPISGHTALYWYRQSLGQGLEFLIYFQGNSAPDKSGLPSDRFSAERTGGSVSTLTIQRTQQEDSAVYLCACRGQAVHSPLHFGNGTRLTVT.

This clone was counted a few times. This rearrangement joins TRBV2 to TRBJ2-2, with D possibly being TRBD1 (6 bases). The CDR3 has 15 amino acids. V lost 6 bases, J lost 6 bases, and 17 bases lay in between. From germline, CDR1 is SNHLY and CDR2 FYNNEI. CDR3 in amino acids: CASRPLGGSAGELFF. CDR3 bases: TGTGCCAGCAGGCCCCTAGGGGGTAGCGCCGGGGAGCTGTTTTTT. Variable domain in full (rest from reference TRBV2 and TRBJ2-2): EPEVTQTPSHQVTQMGQEVILRCVPISNHLYFYWYRQILGQKVEFLVSFYNNEISEKSEIFDDQFSVERPDGSNFTLKIRSTKLEDSAMYFCASRPLGGSAGELFFGEGSRLTVL.

The chain couples TRBV21-1 to TRBJ2-3; TRBD2 is the table's D call and was not checked against the DNA. TRBV21-1 constitutes a pseudogene. This CDR3 has 17 amino acids. In DNA, the CDR3 is TGTGCCAGCATTGGGAAAGCGGGGGGAGGATGCACAGATACGCAGTATTTT. This translates into CASIGKAGGGCTDTQYF.

This clone was counted a single time. This chain uses TRBV7-2 with TRBJ1-6; tentative D call: TRBD1 (5 bases). This CDR3 spans 16 amino acids. Germline CDR1 and CDR2: SGHTA and FQGNSA. V was cut by 5 bases and J by 6 bases, with 17 bases left in between. CDR3 sequence reads: CASSPQGAALNSPLHF. The CDR3 coding sequence is TGTGCCAGCAGCCCCCAAGGGGCAGCTCTTAATTCACCCCTCCACTTT.

The chain has TRBV29-1 and TRBJ1-2; D unresolved. This CDR3 region has 16 residues. V was trimmed by 4 bases and J by 3 bases, leaving 21 bases between them. Germline lookup yields CDR1 SQVTM and CDR2 ANQGSEA. Written as DNA, the CDR3 is TGCAGCGTTGTTTTCATGGCGATTAAAAACGACTATGGCTACACCTTC. Protein: CSVVFMAIKNDYGYTF.

The V call is TRBV30, the J call TRBJ2-3; 9 bases are shared with TRBD1. The CDR3 is 14 amino acids. The J segment lost 5 bases and the V segment lost 5 bases, leaving 8 bases of the junction unmatched. In germline, CDR1 is GTSNPN, CDR2 SVGIG (reference sequence). The CDR3 DNA follows: TGTGCCTGGGATCCGGGACAGGGAGGAGATACGCAGTATTTT. Its protein product is CAWDPGQGGDTQYF.

The table lists this clone with many counts. V usage is TRBV4-3 and J usage is TRBJ1-1, with unresolved D. Trimming left V 4 bases short and J 4 bases short, with 10 bases between. CDR1 is LGHNA, CDR2 YSLEER, per germline. The length of the CDR3 is 13 residues. The CDR3 loop is CASSLARGTEAFF. The CDR3 DNA reads TGCGCCAGCAGCCTCGCCCGGGGCACTGAAGCTTTCTTT.